Sequencing of this TCR beta chain was carried out in a study of cytomegalovirus exposure and HLA in healthy donors. Study-wide results and limits: The study assumed roughly uniform donor sequencing depth for presence/absence analyses. In a later analysis, HLA-associated beta chains showed higher expansion and lower generation probabilities than comparable chains. Several of the most significant clusters appeared, in a later analysis, to be linked to common viral pathogens.

Regarding this clone: Its matching antigen is unknown.

Primers: 60 Vbeta forward and 13 Jbeta reverse. Produced via immunoSEQ multiplex PCR; TCRdb's table is partial and in-frame only. This table holds about 120,000 clones, roughly 80% found once. The V gene's germline CDR1 is MNHEY and CDR2 SVGAGI. The junction had 7 bases not matched to a gene; V was cut back by 6 bases and J by 9 bases. The CDR3 totals 13 residues. The sample consisted of PBMCs. The chain carries TRBV6-5 and TRBJ2-2; 7 positions agree with TRBD1. This TCR came from a woman aged 30 to 39 in good health and CMV-seropositive. The CDR3 loop is CASRPNRGRELFF. The DNA of the CDR3 is TGTGCCAGCAGACCTAATAGGGGGCGGGAGCTGTTTTTT.